The next 26 T cell receptor beta chains were all read from a single sample in a study of blood T cell repertoires in COVID-19 (dated by TCRdb to 2020 to 2021). Libraries came from the immunoSEQ multiplex PCR assay. The clones in this table, taken by TCRdb from immuneACCESS, are in-frame only. Not every clone is retained; where verified, under half of the shortfall comes from an unresolved V gene, and the cause of the rest is unknown. This sample holds around 270,000 clones; 88% were observed only once. Of the sample, over 2.5% falls within the top ten clones. The material sequenced was PBMCs or T cells enriched from blood (not recorded which). The receptors stem from a middle-aged woman who had been exposed to COVID-19.

The chain is built from TRBV19 and TRBJ2-6, with D perhaps TRBD1 (7 bases). The CDR3 runs 24 residues. Trimming removed 2 bases at V and 1 base at J, with 33 bases between. Per the germline V gene, CDR1 is LNHDA and CDR2 is SQIVND (reference sequence). In DNA form, the CDR3 reads TGTGCCAGTAGTATAAGAGGGCGGGGACAGTACCCCCCAGGTTTAAGTTCTGGGGCCAACGTCCTGACTTTC. It encodes CASSIRGRGQYPPGLSSGANVLTF. The full variable domain, its missing parts supplied by reference TRBV19 and TRBJ2-6, is DGGITQSPKYLFRKEGQNVTLSCEQNLNHDAMYWYRQDPGQGLRLIYYSQIVNDFQKGDIAEGYSVSREKKESFPLTVTSAQKNPTAFYLCASSIRGRGQYPPGLSSGANVLTFGAGSRLTVL.

CDR3 region: CASSPWTGQSYEQYF. The CDR3 DNA sequence: TGTGCCAGCAGCCCGTGGACAGGCCAGTCCTACGAGCAGTACTTC. This chain uses TRBV5-5 with TRBJ2-7; TRBD1 aligns across 7 bases. This CDR3 is 15 amino acids long. Germline lookup yields CDR1 SGHKS and CDR2 YYEKEE (reference sequence). V shed 4 bases, J shed 1 base, and the junction held 8 bases outside the gene matches.

This rearrangement joins TRBV18 to TRBJ1-2, with D unresolved. CDR1 KGHSH and CDR2 LQKENI come from the germline V gene. V lost 3 bases and J lost 8, with 16 bases in between. This CDR3 has 14 amino acids. The CDR3 loop reads CASSPLGREDGYTF. The CDR3 DNA follows: TGTGCCAGCTCACCCTTGGGGAGGGAGGACGGCTACACCTTC.

This rearrangement joins TRBV30 to TRBJ1-2; D ambiguous. CDR1 GTSNPN and CDR2 SVGIG come from the germline V gene (reference sequence). The germline V and J ends were trimmed by 4 bases and 2 bases, with 14 bases remaining between them. The CDR3 is made up of 14 amino acids. The CDR3 sequence: CAWIKAGRNYGYTF. The CDR3 bases are TGTGCCTGGATCAAAGCGGGCAGGAACTATGGCTACACCTTC.

CDR3 sequence: CASRGLAGAANEQFF. The CDR3 coding sequence is TGTGCCAGCAGGGGACTAGCGGGAGCTGCCAATGAGCAGTTCTTC. The J gene is TRBJ2-1, the V gene TRBV6-6, with TRBD2 matching over 14 bases. CDR1 is MNHNY and CDR2 is SVGAGI in the germline V gene (reference sequence). The CDR3 is 15 residues long. V shed 6 bases, J shed 6 bases, and the junction held 4 bases outside the gene matches.

V usage is TRBV11-3 and J usage is TRBJ1-6; D possibly corresponds to TRBD1 (6 bases). Germline values: CDR1 SGHNT, CDR2 YENEEA. V dropped 5 bases and J dropped 1 base, with 9 bases sitting between them. This CDR3 is built from 15 residues. The DNA of the CDR3 is TGTGCCAGCAGCCCAGGGGTGTCCTATAATTCACCCCTCCACTTT. It yields the protein CASSPGVSYNSPLHF.

The count of this clone is one. The chain uses TRBV15 and TRBJ1-1; D unresolved. The V gene's germline CDR1 is LNHNV and CDR2 YYDKDF (reference sequence). The CDR3 spans 15 residues. Trimming cost V 0 bases and J 3 bases, with 11 bases left between them. This CDR3 reads CATSRDGVVYTEAFF. The CDR3 DNA reads as TGTGCCACCAGCAGAGACGGGGTGGTGTACACTGAAGCTTTCTTT.

The chain carries TRBV19 and TRBJ2-1; 7 bases are a match to TRBD1. The V segment lost 8 bases and the J segment 0 bases; nucleotides outside the gene matches: 4. Per germline, CDR1 LNHDA and CDR2 SQIVND (reference sequence). The CDR3 is made up of 14 amino acids. CDR3 coding DNA: TGTGCCAGTGGACAGGAAAGCTCCTACAATGAGCAGTTCTTC. This translates into CASGQESSYNEQFF.

V gene TRBV4-2 combines with J gene TRBJ1-1; no clear D. With 0 bases removed from V and 5 bases from J, the gap between germline ends came to 4 bases. In germline, CDR1 is LGHNA, CDR2 YNFKEQ. This CDR3 region has 12 residues. The CDR3 is CASSQDQTEAFF. The DNA for the CDR3 is TGTGCCAGCAGCCAAGACCAAACTGAAGCTTTCTTT.

CDR3 sequence reads: CASSSRDYATNEKLFF. The CDR3 bases are TGTGCCAGCAGCTCCCGGGACTACGCAACTAATGAAAAACTGTTTTTT. The J gene is TRBJ1-4, the V gene TRBV28; perhaps TRBD1 as D (5 bases). The CDR3 covers 16 residues. From germline, CDR1 is MDHEN and CDR2 SYDVKM. Trimming stripped 6 bases from V and 0 bases from J, with 14 bases between.

V usage is TRBV12-3 or TRBV12-4 and J usage is TRBJ2-7; the D gene is possibly TRBD2 (7 bases). CDR3 length equals 11 residues. Trimming removed 10 bases at V and 3 bases at J, with 10 bases between. The CDR3 bases are TGTGCCACGGGGGGCTTCTACGAGCAGTACTTC. Encoded protein: CATGGFYEQYF.

The chain has TRBV7-9 and TRBJ1-6, with TRBD1 as a possible D gene (5 bases). V was trimmed by 5 bases and J by 5 bases, leaving 10 bases between them. This CDR3 has 14 residues. Germline V gene lookup returns CDR1 SEHNR and CDR2 FQNEAQ (reference sequence). The CDR3 sequence is CASSQGSDNSPLHF. The CDR3 nucleotides read TGTGCCAGCAGCCAGGGTTCGGATAATTCACCCCTCCACTTT. Together with reference TRBV7-9 and TRBJ1-6, the CDR3 gives the full variable domain: DTGVSQNPRHKITKRGQNVTFRCDPISEHNRLYWYRQTLGQGPEFLTYFQNEAQLEKSRLLSDRFSAERPKGSFSTLEIQRTEQGDSAMYLCASSQGSDNSPLHFGNGTRLTVT.

The J gene is TRBJ2-3, the V gene TRBV4-2; 9 bases map to TRBD1. The V and J ends lost 1 base and 2 bases, in that order; junction bases with no gene match: 4. Germline values: CDR1 LGHNA, CDR2 YNFKEQ. This CDR3 region has 16 residues. In nucleotides, the CDR3 is TGTGCCAGCAGCCAAGTTGGGACAGGGAACACAGATACGCAGTATTTT. It codes for CASSQVGTGNTDTQYF.

The V call is TRBV5-1, the J call TRBJ1-3, with D perhaps matching TRBD1 (5 bases). V was pared by 4 bases and J by 4 bases, with 12 bases between. This CDR3 has 14 amino acids. Germline CDR1 SGHRS, CDR2 YFSETQ. The CDR3 here is CASSLRGVGNTIYF. The CDR3 bases are TGCGCCAGCAGCCTCCGGGGGGTCGGAAACACCATATATTTT.

The chain employs TRBV7-6 and TRBJ2-1; 11 nucleotides match TRBD2. V trimming: 3 bases; J trimming: 9 bases; junction bases outside the gene matches: 7. The CDR3 sequence is 15 residues long. CDR1 SGHVS and CDR2 FNYEAQ come from the germline V gene. CDR3 protein: CASSFALAGGTEQFF. The DNA for the CDR3 is TGTGCCAGCAGCTTCGCCTTAGCGGGAGGGACTGAGCAGTTCTTC.

This rearrangement joins TRBV27 to TRBJ2-1; D is undetermined. Germline-derived CDR1 and CDR2 are MNHEY and SMNVEV (reference sequence). The CDR3 has 13 residues. The V end was cut by 7 bases, the J end by 6 bases, with 13 bases between. The CDR3 is CASTTPRLNEQFF. In DNA, the CDR3 is TGTGCCAGCACCACTCCCAGGCTCAATGAGCAGTTCTTC.

This clone has just one count. The chain recombines TRBV19 with TRBJ1-2; 10 bases align to TRBD1. The germline V gene encodes CDR1 LNHDA and CDR2 SQIVND (reference sequence). The V segment lost 4 bases and the J segment 2 bases; nucleotides outside the gene matches: 4. The CDR3 sequence is 15 residues long. CDR3 sequence (DNA): TGTGCCAGTAGTACCGGGACAGGGGCCAACTATGGCTACACCTTC. Translating gives CASSTGTGANYGYTF.

J is TRBJ2-3 and V is TRBV7-3; D remains unclear. The CDR3 spans 12 residues. V was shortened by 5 bases and J by 6 bases, with 9 bases between the two germline ends. CDR1 and CDR2 from the germline V gene are SGHTA and FQGTGA. CDR3 amino acids: CASSPGSDTQYF. CDR3 DNA: TGTGCCAGCAGCCCAGGTTCGGATACGCAGTATTTT. The full variable domain, with the rest looked up from reference TRBV7-3 and TRBJ2-3, is GAGVSQTPSNKVTEKGKYVELRCDPISGHTALYWYRQSLGQGPEFLIYFQGTGAADDSGLPNDRFFAVRPEGSVSTLKIQRTERGDSAVYLCASSPGSDTQYFGPGTRLTVL.

This clone was found a few times. The CDR3 region is CASSSAWRPYEQYV. For the CDR3, the DNA is TGTGCCAGCAGCAGCGCGTGGCGCCCCTACGAGCAGTACGTC. The chain has TRBV7-9 and TRBJ2-7, with D unclear. Trimming took 5 bases from V and 2 from J, leaving 13 bases between them. CDR1 and CDR2 from the germline V gene are SEHNR and FQNEAQ (reference sequence). The CDR3 covers 14 residues.

This clone was seen only once. The rearrangement joins TRBV15 to TRBJ2-3, with a possible D match to TRBD1 (7 bases). Germline V lookup: CDR1 LNHNV, CDR2 YYDKDF (reference sequence). Trimming pared 4 bases from V and 14 bases from J, leaving 16 bases between. The length of the CDR3 is 12 residues. This CDR3 is CATSTRGDSAYF. CDR3 DNA: TGTGCCACCAGCACAAGGGGGGACAGCGCGTATTTT. The full variable domain, completed using reference TRBV15 and TRBJ2-3, is DAMVIQNPRYQVTQFGKPVTLSCSQTLNHNVMYWYQQKSSQAPKLLFHYYDKDFNNEADTPDNFQSRRPNTSFCFLDIRSPGLGDTAMYLCATSTRGDSAYFGPGTRLTVL.

The V gene is TRBV5-4, the J gene TRBJ2-7; 8 bases align to TRBD1. The V gene end was trimmed by 4 bases and the J gene end by 3 bases; junction bases not matched to a gene: 9. This CDR3 has 15 residues. The germline gives CDR1 SGHNT, CDR2 YYREEE (reference sequence). CDR3 sequence (DNA): TGTGCCAGCAGCCCGTACGACAGGGGCTTCTACGAGCAGTACTTC. As protein: CASSPYDRGFYEQYF.

The J gene is TRBJ2-2, the V gene TRBV4-1, with D perhaps TRBD2 (5 bases). Trimming shortened V by 0 bases and J by 5 bases, and 10 bases separated the two germline ends. There are 15 residues in the CDR3. Germline CDR1 is MGHRA and CDR2 is YSYEKL. CDR3 sequence reads: CASSQETGLTGELFF. The CDR3 DNA is TGCGCCAGCAGCCAAGAAACGGGGTTGACCGGGGAGCTGTTTTTT.

The chain has TRBV9 and TRBJ2-2; a weak D match, TRBD1 (6 bases). V was pared by 4 bases and J by 1 base, with 11 bases between. The CDR3 is 15 amino acids. Per the germline V gene, CDR1 is SGDLS and CDR2 is YYNGEE. CDR3 in DNA: TGTGCCAGCAGCCCGAGGACAGTGAACACCGGGGAGCTGTTTTTT. Residues: CASSPRTVNTGELFF.

This clone was observed once. The rearrangement joins TRBV29-1 to TRBJ1-2; D may be TRBD1 (6 bases). Germline assignment: CDR1 SQVTM and CDR2 ANQGSEA. V lost 4 bases, J lost 7 bases, and 7 bases lay in between. This CDR3 is built from 10 residues. The CDR3 DNA sequence: TGCAGCGTTGCAGGGGCTGGCTACACCTTC. This gives the protein CSVAGAGYTF. Complete variable domain (other parts from reference TRBV29-1 and TRBJ1-2): SAVISQKPSRDICQRGTSLTIQCQVDSQVTMMFWYRQQPGQSLTLIATANQGSEATYESGFVIDKFPISRPNLTFSTLTVSNMSPEDSSIYLCSVAGAGYTFGSGTRLTVV.

To note about this clone: At one of its ends the junction is not consistent with the germline gene, which may arise from a read error. The chain joins TRBV5-1 to TRBJ2-2; D gene uncertain. This CDR3 is built from 13 residues. Per the germline V gene, CDR1 is SGHRS and CDR2 is YFSETQ. The CDR3 DNA follows: TGTGCCAGCCAGCGCGGAAACACCGGGGAGCTGTTTTTT. Its translation: CASQRGNTGELFF.

The count of this clone is one. This chain uses TRBV24-1 with TRBJ2-1; 13 nucleotides agree with TRBD2. The germline V gene encodes CDR1 KGHDR and CDR2 SFDVKD. The CDR3 consists of 17 residues. The trim removed 4 bases at V and 4 bases at J, leaving 6 bases unmatched. Here the CDR3 reads CATSDSGLAGRYNEQFF. The DNA of the CDR3 is TGTGCCACCAGTGACTCGGGACTAGCGGGACGTTACAATGAGCAGTTCTTC.